Listed here are 10 T cell receptor beta chains from one sample, sequenced in a study of regulatory T cells in long-lasting Graves disease. Time point indicated: newly diagnosed GD, antithyroid drugs for less than 3 months. RNA from PBMCs was the source of the TCR library. In building TCR beta libraries, iRepertoire HTBI primers were used together with Arm-PCR of CDR3 regions. TCRdb re-derived calls from the multiplex PCR reads in MiXCR, one entry per CDR3 protein. The sample includes approximately 460,000 distinct CDR3 sequences, around 15% of them seen just once. These same data were also listed under a study on T cells in Graves' hyperthyroidism and ophthalmopathy.

Sequenced here: peripheral blood mononuclear cells (PBMCs), sampled at new diagnosis, from a patient treated with antithyroid drugs. These receptors all come from a woman in her 30s with Graves disease.

This clonotype was seen repeatedly, ten times or more. The chain employs TRBV29-1 and TRBJ2-7; no definite D call. Germline V gene lookup returns CDR1 SQVTM and CDR2 ANQGSEA. V was trimmed by 2 bases and J by 1 base, leaving 15 bases between them. CDR3 length: 15 amino acids. The CDR3 protein is CSVERLGGASYEQYF. The CDR3, as DNA: TGCAGCGTTGAAAGACTTGGCGGTGCGTCCTACGAGCAGTACTTC.

This clonotype was detected many times. The chain links TRBV28 to TRBJ1-1; D gene unclear. Germline CDR1 is MDHEN and CDR2 is SYDVKM. This CDR3 has 13 amino acids. Trimming cost V 2 bases and J 7 bases, with 11 bases left between them. CDR3: CASSLPQLSEAFF. The CDR3 nucleotides are TGTGCCAGCAGTTTACCGCAGTTAAGTGAAGCTTTCTTT.

In this sample, this clonotype turned up a few times. The V call is TRBV10-3, the J call TRBJ2-3; TRBD1 is a possible D gene (6 bases). The CDR3 is 15 amino acids. CDR1 is ENHRY and CDR2 is SYGVKD in the germline V gene. Trimming stripped 8 bases from V and 6 bases from J, with 21 bases between. Here the CDR3 DNA reads TGTGCCATCGGACGGCCAGGCACAGGGACGGATACGCAGTATTTT. Amino acid sequence: CAIGRPGTGTDTQYF.

This clonotype appeared many times. V and J are TRBV6-5 and TRBJ1-5; D is undetermined. The CDR3 loop spans 13 amino acids. V lost 2 bases and J lost 5, with 7 bases in between. Germline CDR1 reads MNHEY; CDR2 reads SVGAGI. CDR3 in DNA: TGTGCCAGCAGTTACCCAGGCGATCAGCCCCAGCATTTT. The encoded protein is CASSYPGDQPQHF.

This clonotype was detected ten times or more. The chain uses TRBV7-9 and TRBJ2-1, with unresolved D. The ends were cut back, 1 base at V and 0 bases at J, with 1 base in the middle. The CDR3 loop spans 13 amino acids. Germline V gives CDR1 SEHNR, CDR2 FQNEAQ (reference sequence). The CDR3 reads CASSLGSYNEQFF. DNA for the CDR3: TGTGCCAGCAGCTTAGGCTCCTACAATGAGCAGTTCTTC.

This clonotype was observed at least ten times. The gene calls are TRBV7-9 and TRBJ2-3, with D possibly TRBD2 on 6 matching bases. Per germline, CDR1 SEHNR and CDR2 FQNEAQ (reference sequence). CDR3 length: 17 amino acids. Between the trimmed V and J ends, which lost 4 bases and 0 bases, there was a span of 17 bases. CDR3 in amino acids: CASSSLGRMSSTDTQYF. DNA for the CDR3: TGTGCCAGCAGCTCGCTAGGGAGGATGTCTAGCACAGATACGCAGTATTTT.

This clonotype was detected ten times or more. J is TRBJ2-3 and V is TRBV7-9, with D maybe TRBD2 (5 bases). The V end lost 5 bases, the J end lost 2 bases, and 11 bases lay between the germline ends. The CDR3 consists of 14 residues. Looked up from germline, CDR1 is SEHNR and CDR2 is FQNEAQ (reference sequence). CDR3 in DNA: TGTGCCAGCAGCCCGGGAAAGGACACAGATACGCAGTATTTT. It yields the protein CASSPGKDTDTQYF.

The CDR3 loop is CASSKVGTEAFF. In DNA form, the CDR3 reads TGTGCCAGCAGCAAGGTCGGCACTGAAGCTTTCTTT. V is TRBV7-8 and J is TRBJ1-1; unclear D gene. Between the trimmed V and J ends, which lost 5 bases and 4 bases, there was a span of 8 bases. Germline V CDR1 and CDR2: SGHVS, FQNEAQ. CDR3 length: 12 amino acids.

Ten or more counts support this clonotype. The rearrangement links TRBV7-2 to TRBJ1-2; D not resolved. The germline CDR1 and CDR2 sequences are SGHTA and FQGNSA. The CDR3 sequence is 14 residues long. Trimming removed 5 bases from V and 6 bases from J, with 16 bases in between. This CDR3 reads CASSRGSRENGYTF. The CDR3 region has the DNA TGTGCCAGCAGCCGAGGGTCACGGGAGAATGGCTACACCTTC.

This clonotype occurred many times. The chain links TRBV9 to TRBJ2-1; TRBD1 aligns across 9 bases. Germline V lookup: CDR1 SGDLS, CDR2 YYNGEE. This CDR3 has 18 amino acids. With 2 bases clipped from V and 6 bases from J, the junction kept 15 bases outside the gene matches. DNA of the CDR3: TGTGCCAGCAGCGTGGGACAGGGTGTTTTTGTTGGGGGCAATGAGCAGTTCTTC. It specifies CASSVGQGVFVGGNEQFF.